Each of the 19 T cell receptor beta chains below was sequenced from the same sample in a study of T cell responses to AZD1222 COVID-19 vaccine. Measured with immunoSEQ multiplex PCR; TCRdb has only the in-frame clones, and not every one. The sample has roughly 150,000 clones, 80% to 95% seen once. The sequencing used peripheral blood, collected 28 days after the second AZD1222 dose. The source of these receptors is an adult who received the AZD1222 COVID-19 vaccine.

The J gene is TRBJ2-5, the V gene TRBV3-1 (or the pseudogene TRBV3-2); 8 bases agree with TRBD2. Per germline, CDR1 LGHDT and CDR2 YNNKEL (reference sequence). The CDR3 runs to 17 residues. Trimming took 5 bases from V and 3 from J; bases not matched to a gene: 14. CDR3 region: CASSGSGGGGFKETQYF. The CDR3 nucleotides are TGTGCCAGCAGCGGGAGCGGGGGAGGTGGGTTTAAAGAGACCCAGTACTTC.

In this sample, this clone turned up once. The gene calls are TRBV7-9 and TRBJ2-7, with 14 bases aligning to TRBD2. Per germline, CDR1 SEHNR and CDR2 FQNEAQ (reference sequence). V dropped 5 bases and J dropped 2; count of bases not matched to a gene: 2. The CDR3 runs 15 residues. Here the CDR3 reads CASSLTSGRAYEQYF. Here the CDR3 DNA reads TGTGCCAGCAGCCTGACTAGCGGGAGGGCCTACGAGCAGTACTTC.

CDR3 region: CASSPHQETQYF. CDR3 in DNA: TGTGCCAGCAGCCCACACCAAGAGACCCAGTACTTC. The rearrangement links TRBV7-9 to TRBJ2-5; D not resolved. CDR3 length: 12 amino acids. The germline gives CDR1 SEHNR, CDR2 FQNEAQ (reference sequence). V was shortened by 5 bases and J by 0 bases, with 4 bases between the two germline ends.

This sequence joins TRBV2 and TRBJ1-2; D gene ambiguous. There are 12 residues in the CDR3. Trimming pared 7 bases from V and 2 bases from J, leaving 8 bases between. In germline, CDR1 is SNHLY, CDR2 FYNNEI. The CDR3 bases are TGTGCCAGCAAGCAGGTGAACTATGGCTACACCTTC. This codes for CASKQVNYGYTF.

This clone has at least ten counts. The chain links TRBV7-6 to TRBJ1-6, with D perhaps TRBD1 (6 bases). This CDR3 is 15 amino acids long. CDR1 SGHVS and CDR2 FNYEAQ come from the germline V gene. Trimming removed 2 bases at V and 6 bases at J, with 11 bases between. The CDR3: CASSLQGPPNSPLHF. The DNA of the CDR3 is TGTGCCAGCAGCTTACAGGGGCCGCCTAATTCACCCCTCCACTTT.

This clone appeared once. The rearrangement joins TRBV20-1 to TRBJ1-1, with no clear D. CDR3 length: 15 amino acids. Germline CDR1 DFQATT, CDR2 SNEGSKA (reference sequence). The V end lost 3 bases, the J end lost 2 bases, and 16 bases lay between the germline ends. The CDR3 DNA follows: TGCAGTGCTAGTAATATCGGGTTGGGAAACACTGAAGCTTTCTTT. It encodes CSASNIGLGNTEAFF.

This chain connects TRBV5-4 to TRBJ2-7; TRBD2 agrees at 8 bases. The CDR3 extends over 14 amino acids. Germline CDR1 is SGHNT and CDR2 is YYREEE (reference sequence). V lost 4 bases, J lost 6 bases, and 9 bases stayed unmatched. For the CDR3, the DNA is TGTGCCAGCAGCAGCAGCGGGAGTGTAATCGAGCAGTACTTC. This gives the protein CASSSSGSVIEQYF.

The chain couples TRBV9 to TRBJ1-2; D uncertain. Germline CDR1 is SGDLS and CDR2 is YYNGEE. The CDR3 has 13 amino acids. Trimming took 3 bases from V and 5 from J, leaving 11 bases between them. This CDR3 is CASSGTVLYGYTF. Here the CDR3 DNA reads TGTGCCAGCAGCGGGACCGTATTATATGGCTACACCTTC.

This chain connects TRBV14 to TRBJ2-7, with 7 positions matching TRBD1. There are 14 residues in the CDR3. J lost 2 bases, V lost 4 bases, and 5 bases had no gene match. Germline V CDR1 and CDR2: SGHDN, FVKESK. The CDR3 DNA sequence: TGTGCCAGCAGCCCCCGGACAGGTCCCTACGAGCAGTACTTC. It yields the protein CASSPRTGPYEQYF. The full variable domain, completed using reference TRBV14 and TRBJ2-7, is EAGVTQFPSHSVIEKGQTVTLRCDPISGHDNLYWYRRVMGKEIKFLLHFVKESKQDESGMPNNRFLAERTGGTYSTLKVQPAELEDSGVYFCASSPRTGPYEQYFGPGTRLTVT.

This rearrangement joins TRBV12-3 or TRBV12-4 to TRBJ2-7; D unclear. V was clipped by 1 base and J by 1 base, with 5 bases between them. The CDR3 spans 13 residues. The CDR3: CASSLDNSYEQYF. In nucleotides, the CDR3 is TGTGCCAGCAGTTTAGACAATTCCTACGAGCAGTACTTC.

The V and J genes are TRBV2 and TRBJ1-2; D possibly corresponds to TRBD1 (6 bases). Germline lookup yields CDR1 SNHLY and CDR2 FYNNEI. This CDR3 has 14 residues. The V and J ends lost 3 bases and 0 bases respectively, with 8 bases between them. CDR3 DNA: TGTGCCAGCAGTGACCAGGGGACTAACTATGGCTACACCTTC. This gives the protein CASSDQGTNYGYTF.

CDR3 sequence (DNA): TGCGCCAGCAGCCAAGTTCCCAGATCTCTAGAGGAGCAGTACTTC. Translating it yields CASSQVPRSLEEQYF. This rearrangement joins TRBV4-1 to TRBJ2-7; D unresolved. Germline V gene sequence: CDR1 MGHRA, CDR2 YSYEKL. The CDR3 has 15 residues. The germline V and J ends were trimmed by 1 base and 7 bases, with 17 bases remaining between them.

The chain combines TRBV9 with TRBJ2-7; the D gene is possibly TRBD1 (5 bases). This CDR3 region has 14 residues. From germline, CDR1 is SGDLS and CDR2 YYNGEE. The V gene lost 4 bases and the J gene lost 3 bases, with 14 bases spanning the gap. CDR3 DNA: TGTGCCAGCAGCCCTACCGGTCAGGGCTACGAGCAGTACTTC. Translation: CASSPTGQGYEQYF.

The chain links TRBV28 to TRBJ1-1; tentative D call: TRBD1 (5 bases). V lost 4 bases, J lost 0 bases, and 15 bases lay in between. Per germline, CDR1 MDHEN and CDR2 SYDVKM. This CDR3 region has 16 residues. CDR3 region: CASSSTSAGLNTEAFF. The CDR3 nucleotides read TGTGCCAGCAGTTCCACTTCGGCAGGGCTGAACACTGAAGCTTTCTTT.

The V call is TRBV5-1, the J call TRBJ1-2; weak D call: TRBD1 (5 bases). Germline V lookup: CDR1 SGHRS, CDR2 YFSETQ. Trimming cost V 7 bases and J 2 bases, with 15 bases left between them. The CDR3 covers 14 residues. The CDR3: CASHFVGTNYGYTF. The CDR3 DNA reads TGCGCCAGCCACTTTGTGGGGACCAACTATGGCTACACCTTC.

This chain links TRBV9 with TRBJ2-3; unclear D gene. CDR1 is SGDLS and CDR2 is YYNGEE in the germline V gene. The V gene lost 0 bases and the J gene lost 0 bases, with 8 bases spanning the gap. This CDR3 region has 15 residues. DNA for the CDR3: TGTGCCAGCAGCGTAGGCACAGTTAGCACAGATACGCAGTATTTT. Its translation: CASSVGTVSTDTQYF.

This rearrangement joins TRBV10-3 to TRBJ2-1; tentatively, D is TRBD2 (6 bases). This CDR3 region has 12 residues. Trimming pared 10 bases from V and 6 bases from J, leaving 13 bases between. From germline, CDR1 is ENHRY and CDR2 SYGVKD. CDR3 DNA sequence: TGTGCCACGTGGGACTTGGGCAATGAGCAGTTCTTC. Encoded protein: CATWDLGNEQFF.

CDR3 in amino acids: CATLQPGISNQPQHF. The CDR3 nucleotides read TGTGCCACATTACAGCCGGGAATCAGCAATCAGCCCCAGCATTTT. The rearrangement uses TRBV10-3 and TRBJ1-5; D uncertain. V was cut by 10 bases and J by 1 base, with 17 bases left in between. This CDR3 is 15 amino acids long. Looked up from germline, CDR1 is ENHRY and CDR2 is SYGVKD.

The V gene is TRBV11-2, the J gene TRBJ2-2; 10 bases match TRBD2. CDR1 SGHAT and CDR2 FQNNGV come from the germline V gene. J lost 0 bases, V lost 5 bases, and 12 bases had no gene match. This CDR3 has 19 amino acids. The CDR3 spells CASSPRFRTSGTNTGELFF. In DNA, the CDR3 is TGTGCCAGCAGCCCGAGGTTCCGAACTAGCGGGACGAACACCGGGGAGCTGTTTTTT.